This passage covers 12 T cell receptor beta chains from one sample sequenced in a study of blood T cell repertoires in COVID-19 (dated by TCRdb to the early 2020s). The library was made by the immunoSEQ multiplex PCR assay. Drawn from immuneACCESS, this table holds only the in-frame rearrangements with V and J called that TCRdb kept. Clones are partly lost; checked studies trace under half to an unresolved V gene and leave the rest unexplained. Within this sample are over 90,000 clones, with 82% of them counted one time only. Of the sample, under 7.5% falls within the top ten clones. Sample: peripheral blood. These TCRs come from a man in his fifties or sixties with active or convalescent COVID-19.

This rearrangement joins TRBV28 to TRBJ2-7; 8 bases are shared with TRBD1. The V gene end was trimmed by 1 base and the J gene end by 0 bases; junction bases not matched to a gene: 2. The CDR3 loop spans 15 amino acids. Germline V gene lookup returns CDR1 MDHEN and CDR2 SYDVKM. The CDR3 DNA follows: TGTGCCAGCAGTTTATTTACAGGGGGCTCCTACGAGCAGTACTTC. Amino acids: CASSLFTGGSYEQYF. Based on the CDR3 plus reference TRBV28 and TRBJ2-7, the full variable domain is DVKVTQSSRYLVKRTGEKVFLECVQDMDHENMFWYRQDPGLGLRLIYFSYDVKMKEKGDIPEGYSVSREKKERFSLILESASTNQTSMYLCASSLFTGGSYEQYFGPGTRLTVT.

The chain couples TRBV5-1 to TRBJ1-4; the match to TRBD1 covers 7 bases. The CDR3 length is 16 residues. Per the germline V gene, CDR1 is SGHRS and CDR2 is YFSETQ. Germline trimming cut 0 bases from V and 8 bases from J; bases unmatched to any gene: 10. The CDR3 DNA follows: TGCGCCAGCAGCTTGGCGGGACCTGACAGGGACGAAAAACTGTTTTTT. As protein: CASSLAGPDRDEKLFF.

The J gene is TRBJ2-2, the V gene TRBV3-1 (or the pseudogene TRBV3-2); 8 bases agree with TRBD1. Trimming at V came to 4 bases and at J to 7 bases, leaving 2 bases not matched to a gene. Germline V gene sequence: CDR1 LGHDT, CDR2 YNNKEL (reference sequence). This CDR3 is built from 13 residues. As DNA, the CDR3 is TGTGCCAGCAGCCCTGGACAGGGCGGGGAGCTGTTTTTT. Translation: CASSPGQGGELFF.

The rearrangement joins TRBV6-5 to TRBJ2-7; D is unclear. Trimming left V 5 bases short and J 5 bases short, with 13 bases between. There are 13 residues in the CDR3. The germline V gene encodes CDR1 MNHEY and CDR2 SVGAGI. CDR3 coding DNA: TGTGCCAGCAGTCCCCAAAACAGCCACGAGCAGTACTTC. Residues: CASSPQNSHEQYF.

This chain connects TRBV23-1 to TRBJ1-2; D uncertain. TRBV23-1 qualifies as an ORF whose function is uncertain. This CDR3 is 18 amino acids long. V lost 7 bases and J lost 5, with 29 bases in between. The CDR3 DNA follows: TGCGCCAGCACCCAAATGAGGGTGGTCGTCTTCGAGTCGTATGGCTACACCTTC. Amino acid sequence: CASTQMRVVVFESYGYTF.

This clone was observed a single time. This rearrangement joins TRBV5-5 to TRBJ1-6; D possibly corresponds to TRBD1 (6 bases). The length of the CDR3 is 13 residues. V lost 4 bases, J lost 7 bases, and 9 bases lay in between. Germline-derived CDR1 and CDR2 are SGHKS and YYEKEE (reference sequence). This CDR3 reads CASSQGQNSPLHF. CDR3 coding DNA: TGTGCCAGCAGCCAAGGACAGAATTCACCCCTCCACTTT. The variable domain in full, completed from reference TRBV5-5 and TRBJ1-6, reads DAGVTQSPTHLIKTRGQQVTLRCSPISGHKSVSWYQQVLGQGPQFIFQYYEKEERGRGNFPDRFSARQFPNYSSELNVNALLLGDSALYLCASSQGQNSPLHFGNGTRLTVT.

V gene TRBV3-1 (or the pseudogene TRBV3-2) combines with J gene TRBJ2-7; D gene unclear. This CDR3 comprises 14 residues. CDR1 and CDR2 (germline): LGHDT, YNNKEL (reference sequence). V was cut by 4 bases and J by 6 bases, with 16 bases left in between. CDR3 loop: CASSPPVSQREQYF. The CDR3 nucleotides read TGTGCCAGCAGCCCCCCGGTATCTCAACGCGAGCAGTACTTC.

This rearrangement joins TRBV4-3 to TRBJ1-6; the match to TRBD1 covers 7 bases. After removal of 1 base from V and 7 bases from J, the junction contained 4 bases not matched to a gene. CDR1 is LGHNA, CDR2 YSLEER, per germline. The CDR3 loop spans 15 amino acids. The CDR3 protein is CASSQGDRANSPLHF. CDR3 coding DNA: TGCGCCAGCAGCCAAGGAGACAGGGCCAATTCACCCCTCCACTTT.

The genes are TRBV28 and TRBJ1-1; D ambiguous. Germline V gene lookup returns CDR1 MDHEN and CDR2 SYDVKM. The length of the CDR3 is 16 residues. V lost 4 bases, J lost 5 bases, and 20 bases lay in between. CDR3 coding DNA: TGTGCCAGCAGTTCTCCTGGTGCGAACAGTAGGACTGAAGCTTTCTTT. Protein sequence: CASSSPGANSRTEAFF.

The chain employs TRBV28 and TRBJ2-7; D call uncertain. CDR3 length: 11 amino acids. The V end lost 6 bases, the J end lost 5 bases, and 8 bases lay between the germline ends. Germline V gene sequence: CDR1 MDHEN, CDR2 SYDVKM. The CDR3 DNA sequence: TGTGCCAGCAGCTCCGAGCACGAGCAGTACGTC. It codes for CASSSEHEQYV.

The chain carries TRBV7-6 and TRBJ2-1, with TRBD2 matching 10 bases. Germline loops: CDR1 SGHVS, CDR2 FNYEAQ. CDR3 size: 15 residues. The V and J ends lost 4 bases and 2 bases, in that order; junction bases with no gene match: 2. The CDR3 reads CASSSSGGPYNEQFF. The CDR3 region has the DNA TGTGCCAGCAGCTCTAGCGGGGGCCCCTACAATGAGCAGTTCTTC.

This rearrangement joins TRBV7-2 to TRBJ1-2; perhaps TRBD1 as D (6 bases). Trimming removed 3 bases at V and 4 bases at J, with 15 bases between. The CDR3 has 15 amino acids. The germline gives CDR1 SGHTA, CDR2 FQGNSA. CDR3 in DNA: TGTGCCAGCAGCTTGGACAGTCAGGGTCCCTATGGCTACACCTTC. Protein product: CASSLDSQGPYGYTF.